This T cell receptor (beta chain) was captured by sequencing in a study of cytomegalovirus exposure and HLA in healthy donors. Findings of the study overall: Sequencing likely generated an artifact that appeared as a cluster of highly shared sequence variants.

This clone came up once. The antigen remains undetermined. PCR amplification relied on 60 Vbeta primers (plus 13 Jbeta primers). Sequencing used immunoSEQ multiplex PCR; TCRdb keeps in-frame clones, though not all of them. This table has tens of thousands of clones, approximately 75% appearing once. V lost 5 bases and J lost 6, with 8 bases in between. Germline V CDR1 and CDR2: SEHNR, FQNEAQ (reference sequence). The CDR3 runs to 11 residues. The sequence was collected from a man in his forties or fifties in good health and CMV-seropositive. The sample comprised PBMCs. The rearrangement joins TRBV7-9 to TRBJ2-7; a weak D match, TRBD1 (5 bases). This chain's CDR3 is CASSRQFEQYF. Here the CDR3 DNA reads TGTGCCAGCAGCCGACAGTTCGAGCAGTACTTC.